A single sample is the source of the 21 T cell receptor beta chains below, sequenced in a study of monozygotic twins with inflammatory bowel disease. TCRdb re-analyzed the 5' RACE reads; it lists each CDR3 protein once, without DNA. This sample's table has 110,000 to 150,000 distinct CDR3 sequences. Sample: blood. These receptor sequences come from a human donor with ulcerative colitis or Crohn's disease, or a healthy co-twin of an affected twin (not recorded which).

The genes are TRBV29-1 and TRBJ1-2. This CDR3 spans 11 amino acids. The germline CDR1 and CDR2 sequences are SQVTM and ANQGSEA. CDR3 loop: CSVVGYYGYTF.

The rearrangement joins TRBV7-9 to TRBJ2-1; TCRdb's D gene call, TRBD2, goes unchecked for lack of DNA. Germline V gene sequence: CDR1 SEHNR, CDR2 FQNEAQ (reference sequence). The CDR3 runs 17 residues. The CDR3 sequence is CASSRRGPPSSYNEQFF.

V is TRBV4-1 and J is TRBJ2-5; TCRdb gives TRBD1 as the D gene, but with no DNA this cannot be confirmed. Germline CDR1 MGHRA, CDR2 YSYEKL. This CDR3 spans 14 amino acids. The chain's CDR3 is CASSQGTGRETQYF.

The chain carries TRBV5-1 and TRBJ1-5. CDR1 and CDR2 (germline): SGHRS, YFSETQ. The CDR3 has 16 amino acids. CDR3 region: CASSLEGNLGNQPQHF.

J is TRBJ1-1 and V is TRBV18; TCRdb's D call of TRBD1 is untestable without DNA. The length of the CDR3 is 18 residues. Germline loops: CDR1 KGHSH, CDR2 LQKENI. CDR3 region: CASSPQSGTGGLNTEAFF. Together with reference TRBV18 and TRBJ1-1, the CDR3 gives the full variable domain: NAGVMQNPRHLVRRRGQEARLRCSPMKGHSHVYWYRQLPEEGLKFMVYLQKENIIDESGMPKERFSAEFPKEGPSILRIQQVVRGDSAAYFCASSPQSGTGGLNTEAFFGQGTRLTVV.

The CDR3 reads CASTLDPNSYEQYF. The chain has TRBV9 and TRBJ2-7. Germline CDR1 reads SGDLS; CDR2 reads YYNGEE. CDR3 length: 14 residues.

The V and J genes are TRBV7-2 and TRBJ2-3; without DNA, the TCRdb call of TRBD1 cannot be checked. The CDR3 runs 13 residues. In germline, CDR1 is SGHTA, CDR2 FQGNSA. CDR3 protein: CAQGGSSTDTQYF.

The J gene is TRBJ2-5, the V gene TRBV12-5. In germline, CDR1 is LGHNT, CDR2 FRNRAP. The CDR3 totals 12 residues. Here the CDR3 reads CASGLSDETQYF.

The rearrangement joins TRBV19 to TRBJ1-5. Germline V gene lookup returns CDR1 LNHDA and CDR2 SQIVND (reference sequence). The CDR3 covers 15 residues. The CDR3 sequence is CASKPTLYSNQPQHF. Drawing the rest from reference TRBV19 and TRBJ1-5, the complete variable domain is DGGITQSPKYLFRKEGQNVTLSCEQNLNHDAMYWYRQDPGQGLRLIYYSQIVNDFQKGDIAEGYSVSREKKESFPLTVTSAQKNPTAFYLCASKPTLYSNQPQHFGDGTRLSIL.

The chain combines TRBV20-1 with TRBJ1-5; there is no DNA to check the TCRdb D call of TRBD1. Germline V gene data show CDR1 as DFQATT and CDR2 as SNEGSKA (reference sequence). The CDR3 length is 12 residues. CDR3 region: CSAKGGGQPQHF.

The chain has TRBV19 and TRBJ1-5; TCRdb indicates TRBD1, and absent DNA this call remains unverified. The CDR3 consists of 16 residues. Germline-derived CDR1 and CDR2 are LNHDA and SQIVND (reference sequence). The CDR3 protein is CASSTRTVNSNQPQHF.

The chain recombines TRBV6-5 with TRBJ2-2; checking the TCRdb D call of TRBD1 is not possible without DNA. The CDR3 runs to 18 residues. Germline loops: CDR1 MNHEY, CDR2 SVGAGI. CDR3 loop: CASSYSRIGTDVTGELFF.

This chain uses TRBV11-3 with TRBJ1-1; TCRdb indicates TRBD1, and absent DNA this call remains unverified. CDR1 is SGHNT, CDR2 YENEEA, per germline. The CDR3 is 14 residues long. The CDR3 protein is CASSSRTGVTEAFF.

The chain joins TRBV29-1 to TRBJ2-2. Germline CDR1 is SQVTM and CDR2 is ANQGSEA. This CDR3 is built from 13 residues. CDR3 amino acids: CSVGHTNTGELFF.

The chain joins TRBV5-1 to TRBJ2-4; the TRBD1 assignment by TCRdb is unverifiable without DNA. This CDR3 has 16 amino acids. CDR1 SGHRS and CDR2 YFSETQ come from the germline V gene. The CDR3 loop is CASSLEGGLAKNIQYF.

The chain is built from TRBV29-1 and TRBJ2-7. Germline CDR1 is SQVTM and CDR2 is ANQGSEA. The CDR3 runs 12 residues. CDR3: CSVGVNSYEQYF.

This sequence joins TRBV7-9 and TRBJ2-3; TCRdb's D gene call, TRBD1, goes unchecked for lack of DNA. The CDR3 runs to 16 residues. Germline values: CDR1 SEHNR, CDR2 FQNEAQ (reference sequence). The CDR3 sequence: CASSSVTGQGTDTQYF.

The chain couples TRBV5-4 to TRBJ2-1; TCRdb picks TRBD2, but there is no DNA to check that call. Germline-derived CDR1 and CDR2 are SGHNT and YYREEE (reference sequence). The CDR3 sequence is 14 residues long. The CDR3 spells CASSLKRGNNEQFF.

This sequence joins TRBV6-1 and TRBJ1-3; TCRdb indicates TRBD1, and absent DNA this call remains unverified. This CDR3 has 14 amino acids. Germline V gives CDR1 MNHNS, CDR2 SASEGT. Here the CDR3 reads CASRDRGQRNTIYF.

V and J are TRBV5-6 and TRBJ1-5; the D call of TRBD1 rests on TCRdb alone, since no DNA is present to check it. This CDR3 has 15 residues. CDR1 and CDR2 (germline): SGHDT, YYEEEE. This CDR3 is CASSSGTGGLQPQHF.

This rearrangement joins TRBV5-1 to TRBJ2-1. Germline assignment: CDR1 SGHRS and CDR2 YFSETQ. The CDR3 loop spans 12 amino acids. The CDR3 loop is CASSLGDGERFF.